A selection of T cell receptor beta chains follows, all from one sample in a study of technical replicates of blood from a few donors. The repertoire was sequenced with immunoSEQ multiplex PCR; TCRdb's copy has only in-frame clones and lacks some. In the table there are about 66,000 clones, about 90% of which are singletons. The sample comprised T cells isolated from PBMCs. The receptors come from a human donor in good health. Both conserved end residues are part of each CDR3. Fields, in order: clone size, J gene, CDR3 length, D gene, V gene, CDR3 DNA, CDR3 protein. A D gene is named only where the DNA matches it firmly. Not every row has a clone size; where given, it reads once, few, many or a size class.

NA,TRBJ2-1,15,NA,TRBV7-8,TGTGCCAGCCGATCGACGGGTAGCTCCTACAATGAGCAGTTCTTC,CASRSTGSSYNEQFF
NA,TRBJ2-7,14,TRBD1,TRBV18,TGTGCCAGCTCCTCCGGGACAGGGGGCTACGAGCAGTACTTC,CASSSGTGGYEQYF
NA,TRBJ2-5,13,NA,TRBV5-4,TGTGCCAGCAGCTTGGACTATCAAGAGACCCAGTACTTC,CASSLDYQETQYF
NA,TRBJ2-2,15,TRBD1,TRBV6-5,TGTGCCAGCAGAAGCCCGGGACAGTACACCGGGGAGCTGTTTTTT,CASRSPGQYTGELFF
NA,TRBJ2-5,15,NA,TRBV30,TGTGCCTGGAGTACCCCACAGGTGTACTTTGAGACCCAGTACTTC,CAWSTPQVYFETQYF
NA,TRBJ1-2,14,TRBD1,TRBV27,TGTGCCAGCAGTTCCGGGACAGCTAACTATGGCTACACCTTC,CASSSGTANYGYTF
NA,TRBJ2-1,13,NA,TRBV28,TGTGCCAGCAGCCAGCTAGGGGGCAATGAGCAGTTCTTC,CASSQLGGNEQFF
NA,TRBJ2-7,15,TRBD1,TRBV18,TGTGCCAGCTCACCACGCGGACAGGGAACAGGGGAGCAGTACTTC,CASSPRGQGTGEQYF
NA,TRBJ1-2,12,TRBD1,TRBV6-1,TGTGCCAGCAGTGGGACAGGGAGAGGCTACACCTTC,CASSGTGRGYTF
NA,TRBJ2-5,15,TRBD1,TRBV7-3,TGTGCCAGCAGCTTGGTACAGGGGATAGGAGAGACCCAGTACTTC,CASSLVQGIGETQYF
NA,TRBJ1-5,13,NA,TRBV7-2,TGTGCCAGCAGCACAGACCTCAATCAGCCCCAGCATTTT,CASSTDLNQPQHF
once,TRBJ2-5,18,TRBD2,TRBV9,TGTGCCAGCAGCCCCCTCCCGGGACTAGCGGGGGGGATGGAGACCCAGTACTTC,CASSPLPGLAGGMETQYF
NA,TRBJ2-7,14,TRBD1,TRBV5-1,TGCGCCAGCAGTAAGCCGGGACAGACCTACGAGCAGTACTTC,CASSKPGQTYEQYF
NA,TRBJ1-1,16,TRBD1,TRBV2,TGTGCCGGCCTTCGGGGACAGGGATTTGATCGCACTGAAGCTTTCTTT,CAGLRGQGFDRTEAFF
NA,TRBJ2-7,14,TRBD1,TRBV5-6,TGTGCCAGCAGCTACCGGGACAGGGTCCCCGAGCAGTACTTC,CASSYRDRVPEQYF
NA,TRBJ2-5,15,TRBD2,TRBV29-1,TGCAGCGCGTCACTAGCGGGACAAAAACAAGAGACCCAGTACTTC,CSASLAGQKQETQYF
NA,TRBJ1-4,13,TRBD1,TRBV29-1,TGCAGCGTTGCCCGGGACAGGGGGGAAAAACTGTTTTTT,CSVARDRGEKLFF
NA,TRBJ2-3,14,NA,TRBV5-8,TGTGCCAGCAGCTTCCCTAGAGACCTAGATACGCAGTATTTT,CASSFPRDLDTQYF
NA,TRBJ2-7,16,NA,TRBV9,TGTGCCAGCAGCGTCGGGGCGGGGCCTGGCTCCTACGAGCAGTACTTC,CASSVGAGPGSYEQYF
NA,TRBJ1-1,13,NA,TRBV15,TGTGCCACCAGCAGCCACAGGAACACTGAAGCTTTCTTT,CATSSHRNTEAFF
once,TRBJ2-7,17,TRBD2,TRBV5-1,TGCGCCAGCAGCCCGGGACTAGCGGGAGGGAGCTCCTACGAGCAGTACTTC,CASSPGLAGGSSYEQYF
NA,TRBJ2-7,14,TRBD2,TRBV27,TGTGCCAGCAGTTGGGGGAGGGCTAACTACGAGCAGTACTTC,CASSWGRANYEQYF
NA,TRBJ2-6,16,NA,TRBV5-1,TGCGCCAGCAGTTCGGCAGGGCTCTCTGGGGCCAACGTCCTGACTTTC,CASSSAGLSGANVLTF
NA,TRBJ2-3,16,NA,TRBV9,TGTGCCAGCAGCGTAGTGGGGGCTAGCGGCGATGATACGCAGTATTTT,CASSVVGASGDDTQYF
few,TRBJ1-1,12,NA,TRBV10-3,TGTGCCATCAGTCCCCAGGGCACTGAAGCTTTCTTT,CAISPQGTEAFF
few,TRBJ1-2,14,TRBD1,TRBV19,TGTGCCAGTATCCAGACAGGGCGTGACTATGGCTACACCTTC,CASIQTGRDYGYTF
NA,TRBJ2-5,13,NA,TRBV2,TGTGCCAGCAGTGGAGGGTTTACTGAGACCCAGTACTTC,CASSGGFTETQYF
NA,TRBJ1-1,13,TRBD1,TRBV29-1,TGCAGCGCTGACAGGGGCGAGGGCACTGAAGCTTTCTTT,CSADRGEGTEAFF
NA,TRBJ2-1,17,NA,TRBV15,TGTGCCACCAGCAGCCCCGGGGGAGAGGGGGCTGACAATGAGCAGTTCTTC,CATSSPGGEGADNEQFF
NA,TRBJ1-1,15,TRBD1,TRBV7-3,TGTGCCAGCAGCTTACGGCAGGGGGCGTCAGCTGAAGCTTTCTTT,CASSLRQGASAEAFF
NA,TRBJ2-5,14,NA,TRBV6-1,TGTGCCAGCAGTCTACCTTCGGGGGTCGGGACCCAGTACTTC,CASSLPSGVGTQYF
NA,TRBJ2-2,14,NA,TRBV9,TGTGCCAGCAGCGAGAACAGGGTTACCGGGGAGCTGTTTTTT,CASSENRVTGELFF